Listed below are T cell receptor beta chains from one sample, sequenced in a study of blood T cells in healthy people across ages. From the 5' RACE reads, TCRdb called clonotypes with MiXCR, one entry per CDR3 protein. The data hold 750,000 or so distinct CDR3 sequences, with roughly 25% observed a single time. The same data also went into a second study, on T cells of mothers and their children.

Sequenced: blood. These receptors originate from a boy younger than 18 in good health. CDR3s include the opening cysteine and the closing phenylalanine or tryptophan. A D gene is named only where the DNA matches it firmly. The size entry is marked missing in some rows and otherwise reads once, few, many or a size class.

D gene: -
V gene: TRBV9
clone size: -
J gene: TRBJ2-3
CDR3 protein: CASSVGGGPSTDTQYF
CDR3 DNA: TGTGCCAGCAGCGTAGGCGGAGGGCCTAGCACAGATACGCAGTATTTT

D gene: -
V gene: TRBV29-1
clone size: -
J gene: TRBJ2-3
CDR3 protein: CSVERGADAQYF
CDR3 DNA: TGCAGCGTTGAACGTGGGGCAGATGCGCAGTATTTT

D gene: TRBD2
V gene: TRBV20-1
clone size: few
J gene: TRBJ2-5
CDR3 protein: CSALSTSGRARGETQYF
CDR3 DNA: TGCAGTGCTCTTTCGACTAGCGGGAGGGCGCGAGGAGAGACCCAGTACTTC

D gene: TRBD2
V gene: TRBV6-5
clone size: -
J gene: TRBJ2-7
CDR3 protein: CASRGLVGPYEQYF
CDR3 DNA: TGTGCCAGCAGGGGACTAGTAGGCCCCTACGAGCAGTACTTC

D gene: -
V gene: TRBV12-3/TRBV12-4
clone size: few
J gene: TRBJ2-2
CDR3 protein: CASSLKLTNTGELFF
CDR3 DNA: TGTGCCAGCAGTTTAAAGCTGACGAACACCGGGGAGCTGTTTTTT

D gene: TRBD2
V gene: TRBV3-1
clone size: -
J gene: TRBJ2-3
CDR3 protein: CASSQWGRGRETDTQYF
CDR3 DNA: TGTGCCAGCAGCCAATGGGGCCGCGGGAGGGAGACAGATACGCAGTATTTT

D gene: -
V gene: TRBV3-1
clone size: -
J gene: TRBJ2-7
CDR3 protein: CASSQGGTTPIEQYF
CDR3 DNA: TGTGCCAGCAGCCAAGGAGGGACCACCCCCATCGAGCAGTACTTC

D gene: -
V gene: TRBV13
clone size: -
J gene: TRBJ2-1
CDR3 protein: CASTIRRGQDEQFF
CDR3 DNA: TGTGCCAGCACCATCAGAAGGGGCCAGGATGAGCAGTTCTTC

D gene: -
V gene: TRBV5-1
clone size: -
J gene: TRBJ2-7
CDR3 protein: CASSLDKAILYEQYF
CDR3 DNA: TGCGCCAGCAGCTTGGATAAAGCCATTCTCTACGAGCAGTACTTC

D gene: TRBD1
V gene: TRBV7-2
clone size: few
J gene: TRBJ2-1
CDR3 protein: CASSLVSGQGLYNEQFF
CDR3 DNA: TGTGCCAGCAGCTTAGTTTCTGGACAGGGGTTATACAATGAGCAGTTCTTC

D gene: TRBD2
V gene: TRBV3-1
clone size: -
J gene: TRBJ2-5
CDR3 protein: CASSQDPAGGETQYF
CDR3 DNA: TGTGCCAGCAGCCAAGATCCAGCGGGAGGGGAGACCCAGTACTTC

D gene: TRBD2
V gene: TRBV13
clone size: -
J gene: TRBJ2-3
CDR3 protein: CASSSSGRRADTQYF
CDR3 DNA: TGTGCCAGCAGCAGTAGCGGGAGACGCGCAGATACGCAGTATTTT

D gene: -
V gene: TRBV2
clone size: -
J gene: TRBJ2-7
CDR3 protein: CASREDGYYEQYF
CDR3 DNA: TGTGCCAGCAGAGAGGACGGATACTACGAGCAGTACTTC

D gene: -
V gene: TRBV20-1
clone size: -
J gene: TRBJ2-5
CDR3 protein: CSARGTTETQYF
CDR3 DNA: TGCAGTGCTAGGGGGACCACAGAGACCCAGTACTTC

D gene: -
V gene: TRBV4-2
clone size: few
J gene: TRBJ2-5
CDR3 protein: CASSQKGSFSQETQYF
CDR3 DNA: TGTGCCAGCAGCCAAAAAGGAAGTTTCAGCCAAGAGACCCAGTACTTC

D gene: -
V gene: TRBV29-1
clone size: -
J gene: TRBJ2-5
CDR3 protein: CSVALGETQYF
CDR3 DNA: TGCAGCGTGGCCCTTGGGGAGACCCAGTACTTC

D gene: -
V gene: TRBV20-1
clone size: -
J gene: TRBJ2-2
CDR3 protein: CSARDPYRLTGELFF
CDR3 DNA: TGCAGTGCTAGAGATCCCTACCGACTCACCGGGGAGCTGTTTTTT

D gene: TRBD1
V gene: TRBV10-3
clone size: -
J gene: TRBJ1-3
CDR3 protein: CAIGTRGSGNTIYF
CDR3 DNA: TGTGCTATAGGGACCAGGGGGAGCGGAAACACCATATATTTT

D gene: TRBD1
V gene: TRBV12-5
clone size: few
J gene: TRBJ1-4
CDR3 protein: CASGLGLQGAVEKLFF
CDR3 DNA: TGTGCTAGTGGTTTGGGCCTACAGGGGGCGGTTGAAAAACTGTTTTTT

D gene: -
V gene: TRBV29-1
clone size: few
J gene: TRBJ2-5
CDR3 protein: CSVGATSWETQYF
CDR3 DNA: TGCAGCGTTGGAGCAACAAGCTGGGAGACCCAGTACTTC

D gene: -
V gene: TRBV7-2
clone size: few
J gene: TRBJ1-2
CDR3 protein: CASSSDDLYGYTF
CDR3 DNA: TGTGCCAGCAGCTCGGACGATTTATATGGCTACACCTTC

D gene: -
V gene: TRBV5-1
clone size: few
J gene: TRBJ1-6
CDR3 protein: CASSLEGQGGSPLHF
CDR3 DNA: TGCGCCAGCAGCTTGGAGGGGCAGGGAGGCTCACCCCTCCACTTT

D gene: -
V gene: TRBV20-1
clone size: -
J gene: TRBJ2-5
CDR3 protein: CSAKWLAGETQYF
CDR3 DNA: TGCAGTGCTAAATGGCTAGCCGGGGAGACCCAGTACTTC

D gene: TRBD2
V gene: TRBV7-2
clone size: -
J gene: TRBJ2-5
CDR3 protein: CASSRTSSETQYF
CDR3 DNA: TGTGCCAGCAGCAGGACTAGCTCAGAGACCCAGTACTTC

D gene: TRBD2
V gene: TRBV7-8
clone size: -
J gene: TRBJ2-7
CDR3 protein: CASSLGLAGPPYEQHF
CDR3 DNA: TGTGCCAGCAGCTTAGGGCTAGCGGGCCCCCCCTACGAGCAGCACTTC

D gene: -
V gene: TRBV5-1
clone size: -
J gene: TRBJ2-1
CDR3 protein: CASSLPDSNEQFF
CDR3 DNA: TGCGCCAGCAGCCTTCCGGACAGCAATGAGCAGTTCTTC

D gene: -
V gene: TRBV29-1
clone size: -
J gene: TRBJ1-1
CDR3 protein: CSVDSVRDTEAFF
CDR3 DNA: TGCAGCGTCGACTCTGTTCGGGACACTGAAGCTTTCTTT

D gene: TRBD1
V gene: TRBV7-2
clone size: -
J gene: TRBJ1-2
CDR3 protein: CASSLGQGLYGYTF
CDR3 DNA: TGTGCCAGCAGCTTGGGACAGGGACTCTATGGCTACACCTTC

D gene: TRBD2
V gene: TRBV5-1
clone size: few
J gene: TRBJ2-1
CDR3 protein: CASSLLTSGGYNEQFF
CDR3 DNA: TGCGCCAGCAGCCTACTGACTAGCGGAGGTTACAATGAGCAGTTCTTC

D gene: -
V gene: TRBV20-1
clone size: few
J gene: TRBJ2-2
CDR3 protein: CSASKRLSDFHTGELFF
CDR3 DNA: TGCAGTGCTAGCAAGCGTTTAAGTGATTTCCACACCGGGGAGCTGTTTTTT

D gene: -
V gene: TRBV11-2
clone size: -
J gene: TRBJ2-7
CDR3 protein: CASSLFRDGSYEQYF
CDR3 DNA: TGTGCCAGCAGCTTATTTCGGGACGGTTCCTACGAGCAGTACTTC

D gene: -
V gene: TRBV5-1
clone size: -
J gene: TRBJ2-2
CDR3 protein: CASRSANTGELFF
CDR3 DNA: TGCGCCAGCAGGTCGGCGAACACCGGGGAGCTGTTTTTT

D gene: -
V gene: TRBV6-1
clone size: -
J gene: TRBJ1-3
CDR3 protein: CASRTTSGNTIYF
CDR3 DNA: TGTGCCAGCAGGACAACCTCTGGAAACACCATATATTTT